A single T cell receptor beta chain is shown here with its context. What it binds is not known. This sample is drawn from a study of cytomegalovirus exposure and HLA in healthy donors. General study points: A previous analysis found most TCR beta V segments productive roughly 87% or roughly 30% of the time. Cytomegalovirus-associated status was assigned to about 180 TCR beta chains.

PCR employed 60 Vbeta and 13 Jbeta primers. TCRdb keeps only in-frame clones here, not all; method: immunoSEQ multiplex PCR. The table records 160,000 or so clones, more than 80% of them present only once. Material for sequencing was PBMCs. This receptor was taken from a woman between 50 and 59 years old in good health and CMV-seronegative.

CDR3 loop: CASSTQGREGYTF. CDR3 bases: TGTGCCAGCAGCACACAGGGTCGGGAAGGCTACACCTTC. The V gene is TRBV6-6, the J gene TRBJ1-2; maybe TRBD1 (6 bases). Germline V gives CDR1 MNHNY, CDR2 SVGAGI (reference sequence). The CDR3 spans 13 residues. With 6 bases removed from V and 8 bases from J, the gap between germline ends came to 16 bases.